This T cell receptor beta chain was sequenced during a study of blood T cell repertoires in COVID-19. Study summary: From the United States, Italy and Spain came samples of acute and convalescent COVID-19. PBMCs, B-cell-depleted T cells, or T cells provided the cDNA or gDNA that made up the material.

The V gene's germline CDR1 is SGHDT and CDR2 YYEEEE. The CDR3 length is 15 residues. V shed 3 bases and J 3 bases; nucleotides not matched to a gene: 4. Source study methods: Amplification of reference gene primers provided the estimated nucleated cell counts. The protocol was immunoSEQ multiplex PCR, while the TCRdb copy is restricted to in-frame clones and leaves out a portion. That table is the source of V, J and clone size, and D and trimming were worked out from the DNA. This sample carries 150,000 to 200,000 clones, roughly four fifths of them seen once, and the ten largest clones take over 5%.

The sequenced material came from peripheral blood. The chain is built from TRBV5-6 and TRBJ2-4; TRBD1 matches 9 bases. The clonotype comes from a woman between 25 and 40 years old with acute or convalescent COVID-19. In DNA, the CDR3 is TGTGCCAGCAGCTGGACAGGGGTCGACAAAAACATTCAGTACTTC. Translating gives CASSWTGVDKNIQYF.